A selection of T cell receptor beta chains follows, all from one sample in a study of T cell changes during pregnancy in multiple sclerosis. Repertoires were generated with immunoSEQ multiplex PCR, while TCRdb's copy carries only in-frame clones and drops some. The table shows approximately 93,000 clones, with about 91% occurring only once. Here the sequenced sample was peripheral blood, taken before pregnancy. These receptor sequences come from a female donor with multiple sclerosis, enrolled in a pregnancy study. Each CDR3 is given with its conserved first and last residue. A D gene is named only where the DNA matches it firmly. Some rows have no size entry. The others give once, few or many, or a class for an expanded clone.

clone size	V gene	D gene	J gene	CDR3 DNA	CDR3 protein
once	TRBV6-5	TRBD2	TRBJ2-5	TGTGCCAGCAGTTACTCGTTGCGGGGGATGGAAGAGACCCAGTACTTC	CASSYSLRGMEETQYF
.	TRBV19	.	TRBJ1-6	TGTGCCAGTAGTCCTAATCGAGGCCGGGGTAATTCACCCCTCCACTTT	CASSPNRGRGNSPLHF
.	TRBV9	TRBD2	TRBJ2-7	TGTGCCAGCAGCGTAGAAGGCGGGAGGGCCTCCGAGCAGTACTTC	CASSVEGGRASEQYF
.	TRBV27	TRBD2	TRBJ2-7	TGTGCCAGCAGTTTATCTAGCGGGAGTTGGGAGCAGTACTTC	CASSLSSGSWEQYF
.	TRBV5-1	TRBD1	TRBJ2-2	TGCGCCAGCAGGACCGGGACAGGGGTCCAGGAGCTGTTTTTT	CASRTGTGVQELFF
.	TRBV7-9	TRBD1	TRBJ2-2	TGTGCCAGCAGCCCGGACAGGCGGGCCGGGGAGCTGTTTTTT	CASSPDRRAGELFF
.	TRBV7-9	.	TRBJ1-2	TGTGCCAGCAGGCTCACGGGGGGGGAGGACGGCTACACCTTC	CASRLTGGEDGYTF
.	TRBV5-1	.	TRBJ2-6	TGCGCCAGCACCTCAGGGTCTGGGGCCAACGTCCTGACTTTC	CASTSGSGANVLTF
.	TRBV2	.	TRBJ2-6	TGTGCCAGTTCCTTTGGGGCCAACGTCCTGACTTTC	CASSFGANVLTF
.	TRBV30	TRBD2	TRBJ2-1	TGTGCCTGGAGTATGGGACTACTCTACAATGAGCAGTTCTTC	CAWSMGLLYNEQFF
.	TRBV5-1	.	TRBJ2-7	TGCGCCAGCCATAAGGAGAACGGTTCGGGCGAGCAGTACTTC	CASHKENGSGEQYF
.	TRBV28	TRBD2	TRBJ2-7	TGTGCCAGCAGGACCACTAGCGGGAGTTCGCGTGTGTGTCACTTC	CASRTTSGSSRVCHF
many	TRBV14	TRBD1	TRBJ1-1	TGTGCCAGCAGCCAGGGGACAGGGACTGAAGCTTTCTTT	CASSQGTGTEAFF
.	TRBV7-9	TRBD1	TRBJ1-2	TGTGCCAGCAGCAAGAGACAGGGTATCGAGAACTATGGCTACACCTTC	CASSKRQGIENYGYTF
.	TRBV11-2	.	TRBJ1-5	TGTGCCAGCAGCTCCCAGGGTGGCAATCAGCCCCAGCATTTT	CASSSQGGNQPQHF
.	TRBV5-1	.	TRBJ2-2	TGCGCCAGCAGCTTGGGTAGCACCGACACCGGGGAGCTGTTTTTT	CASSLGSTDTGELFF
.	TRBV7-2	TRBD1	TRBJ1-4	TGTGCCAGCAGCTTAGACAGGGGTGAAAAACTGTTTTTT	CASSLDRGEKLFF
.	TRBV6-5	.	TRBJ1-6	TGTGCCAGCAGTTACTCGACAGCTCTCAGGGGTTCACCCCTCCACTTT	CASSYSTALRGSPLHF
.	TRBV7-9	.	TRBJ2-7	TGTGCCAGCAGCTTTGCCAGGGTGAACCCTCGAGAGCAGTACTTC	CASSFARVNPREQYF
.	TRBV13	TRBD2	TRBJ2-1	TGTGCCAGCAGCTTAGGCCTGAGGCTAGCGGAATACAATGAGCAGTTCTTC	CASSLGLRLAEYNEQFF
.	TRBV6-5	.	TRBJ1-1	TGTGCCAGCAGACCGAGGGAACAGAAGAACACTGAAGCTTTCTTT	CASRPREQKNTEAFF
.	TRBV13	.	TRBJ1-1	TGTGCCAGCAGCTTATTTGGGCAACTCACTGAAGCTTTCTTT	CASSLFGQLTEAFF
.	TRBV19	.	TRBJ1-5	TGTGCCAGTAGTATCGTCCTTGGCAGGGAAGTTAAGCAGCCCCAGCATTTT	CASSIVLGREVKQPQHF
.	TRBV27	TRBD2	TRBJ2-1	TGTGCCAGCAGTTTTAGTGGACGGGGGGGCTACAATGAGCAGTTCTTC	CASSFSGRGGYNEQFF
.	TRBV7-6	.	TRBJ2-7	TGTGCCAGCAGCTTAAGAAGGGACTCCGCCTACGAGCAGTACTTC	CASSLRRDSAYEQYF
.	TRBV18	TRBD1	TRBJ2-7	TGTGCCAGCTCGCCCCGGGACAGAACCTACGAGCAGTACTTC	CASSPRDRTYEQYF
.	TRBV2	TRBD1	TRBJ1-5	TGTGCCAGCAGAACCGAGACAGGGAGCAATCAGCCCCAGCATTTT	CASRTETGSNQPQHF
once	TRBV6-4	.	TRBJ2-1	TGTGCCAGCAGTGACGTAGGGGTTGAGCAGTTCTTC	CASSDVGVEQFF
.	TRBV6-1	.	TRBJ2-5	TGTGCCAGCAGTGCGGTTACCCAGGTGCCTTTGGAGACCCAGTACTTC	CASSAVTQVPLETQYF
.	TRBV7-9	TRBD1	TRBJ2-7	TGTGCCAGCAGCCTAGACAGGGGGGCCTACGAGCAGTACTTC	CASSLDRGAYEQYF
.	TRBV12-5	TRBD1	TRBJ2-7	TGTGCTAGTGGGGTTGGACAGGGTCGCTACGAGCAGTACTTC	CASGVGQGRYEQYF
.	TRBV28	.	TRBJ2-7	TGTGCCAGCAGTTTGGGCAGTTACGAGCAGTACTTC	CASSLGSYEQYF
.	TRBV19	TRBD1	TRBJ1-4	TGTGCCAGTAGCCGGACAGGGGGCGATGAAAAACTGTTTTTT	CASSRTGGDEKLFF
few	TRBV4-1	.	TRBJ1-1	TGCGCCAGCAGCTCCCAGGAGGGAACTGAAGCTTTCTTT	CASSSQEGTEAFF
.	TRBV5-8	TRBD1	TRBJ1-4	TGTGCCAGCAGCTGGAGGGGACAGGGACTGTTTTTT	CASSWRGQGLFF
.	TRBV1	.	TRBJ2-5	TGCACCAGCAGCCCTAGCGGGGGGGCCCAAGAGACCCAGTACTTC	CTSSPSGGAQETQYF
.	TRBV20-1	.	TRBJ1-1	TGCAGTGCTGGCCTCTACACTGAAGCTTTCTTT	CSAGLYTEAFF
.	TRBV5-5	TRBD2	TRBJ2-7	TGTGCCAGCAGCCCGGGACTAGCGGGAGAGCTGCTGTCCTACGAGCAGTACTTC	CASSPGLAGELLSYEQYF
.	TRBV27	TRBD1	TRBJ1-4	TGTGCCAGCAGTACCCGGGACAGGGGCGAAAAACTGTTTTTT	CASSTRDRGEKLFF
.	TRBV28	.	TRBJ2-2	TGTGCCAGCAGTTTTGTAACCGGGGAGCTGTTTTTT	CASSFVTGELFF
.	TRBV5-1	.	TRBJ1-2	TGCGCCAGCAGCTTGGCCGGTTTCCCTGGCTACACCTTC	CASSLAGFPGYTF
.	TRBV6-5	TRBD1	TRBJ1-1	TGTGCCAGCAGTTTTCGGGGACAGGGAAAGAACACTGAAGCTTTCTTT	CASSFRGQGKNTEAFF
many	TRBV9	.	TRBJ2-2	TGTGCCAGCAGCGTAGAGTACAGGGCCGGGGAGCTGTTTTTT	CASSVEYRAGELFF
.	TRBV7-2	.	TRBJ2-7	TGTGCCAGCGGGACTTACGAGCAGTACTTC	CASGTYEQYF
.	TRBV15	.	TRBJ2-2	TGTGCCACCAGGCCCGAGGGGGACACCGGGGAGCTGTTTTTT	CATRPEGDTGELFF
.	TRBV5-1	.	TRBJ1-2	TGCGCCAGCAGCTTAATAGCAGGGCTTTACTATGGCTACACCTTC	CASSLIAGLYYGYTF
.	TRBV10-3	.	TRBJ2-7	TGTGCCATCCGGGGGAGCTCCTACGAGCAGTACTTC	CAIRGSSYEQYF
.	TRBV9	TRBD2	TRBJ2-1	TGTGCCAGCAGCGTAGAAGCGCGGGGGGGATTCGATGAGCAGTTCTTC	CASSVEARGGFDEQFF